This entry lists 21 T cell receptor beta chains sequenced from one sample in a study of blood T cell repertoires in COVID-19. Clones were read by immunoSEQ multiplex PCR, and TCRdb kept only the in-frame ones, dropping some. In the table there are about 80,000 clones, 65% to 85% of which are singletons. The source material was peripheral blood. These TCRs come from a man between 65 and 80 years old with active or convalescent COVID-19.

CDR3 amino acids: CASSSDGRSFSYEQYF. The CDR3 DNA sequence: TGTGCCAGCAGCTCCGACGGGAGATCGTTCTCCTACGAGCAGTACTTC. The genes are TRBV7-2 and TRBJ2-7, with D perhaps TRBD2 (6 bases). Germline V CDR1 and CDR2: SGHTA, FQGNSA. The length of the CDR3 is 16 residues. The V end lost 4 bases, the J end lost 0 bases, and 16 bases lay between the germline ends. Variable domain in full (rest from reference TRBV7-2 and TRBJ2-7): GAGVSQSPSNKVTEKGKDVELRCDPISGHTALYWYRQSLGQGLEFLIYFQGNSAPDKSGLPSDRFSAERTGGSVSTLTIQRTQQEDSAVYLCASSSDGRSFSYEQYFGPGTRLTVT.

The V call is TRBV7-9, the J call TRBJ1-6; the D gene is possibly TRBD1 (5 bases). CDR1 SEHNR and CDR2 FQNEAQ come from the germline V gene (reference sequence). The CDR3 consists of 15 residues. Trimming shortened V by 1 base and J by 10 bases, and 14 bases separated the two germline ends. Here the CDR3 DNA reads TGTGCCAGCAGCTTAGGGTTAGGGGTTGGATCACCCCTCCACTTT. It codes for CASSLGLGVGSPLHF. Together with reference TRBV7-9 and TRBJ1-6, the CDR3 gives the full variable domain: DTGVSQNPRHKITKRGQNVTFRCDPISEHNRLYWYRQTLGQGPEFLTYFQNEAQLEKSRLLSDRFSAERPKGSFSTLEIQRTEQGDSAMYLCASSLGLGVGSPLHFGNGTRLTVT.

V is TRBV6-5 and J is TRBJ1-3; no clear D. V was trimmed by 10 bases and J by 3 bases, leaving 10 bases between them. The CDR3 loop spans 12 amino acids. Germline CDR1 reads MNHEY; CDR2 reads SVGAGI. CDR3 sequence reads: CATGGFGNTIYF. CDR3 in DNA: TGTGCCACGGGAGGGTTTGGAAACACCATATATTTT.

The J gene is TRBJ2-3, the V gene TRBV7-9; 10 nucleotides match TRBD1. V lost 11 bases to trimming and J lost 0 bases; unmatched junction nucleotides: 11. Germline V gives CDR1 SEHNR, CDR2 FQNEAQ (reference sequence). The CDR3 is 16 residues long. Here the CDR3 DNA reads TGTGCCCTCGGAGACAGGGGGCAAGAGAGCACAGATACGCAGTATTTT. Residues: CALGDRGQESTDTQYF.

The chain uses TRBV11-1 and TRBJ2-1; 7 bases align to TRBD1. The CDR3 covers 16 residues. The V gene's germline CDR1 is SGHAT and CDR2 FQDESV (reference sequence). Trimming removed 1 base from V and 0 bases from J; junction bases left unmatched: 3. The CDR3 reads CASSLGAGGSYNEQFF. CDR3 sequence (DNA): TGTGCCAGCAGCTTAGGGGCAGGGGGCTCCTACAATGAGCAGTTCTTC.

The chain recombines TRBV9 with TRBJ2-5; 10 nucleotides agree with TRBD1. From germline, CDR1 is SGDLS and CDR2 YYNGEE. The CDR3 sequence is 16 residues long. Unmatched junction bases numbered 7, after V lost 0 bases and J lost 5 bases. CDR3 in amino acids: CASSVGVGDRGETQYF. CDR3 in DNA: TGTGCCAGCAGCGTAGGTGTTGGGGACAGGGGTGAGACCCAGTACTTC.

V gene TRBV5-1 combines with J gene TRBJ2-2; D unresolved. The germline gives CDR1 SGHRS, CDR2 YFSETQ. The CDR3 extends over 14 amino acids. The germline V and J ends were trimmed by 0 bases and 4 bases, with 7 bases remaining between them. CDR3 sequence (DNA): TGCGCCAGCAGCTTGGATAGCTCCACCGGGGAGCTGTTTTTT. Translation: CASSLDSSTGELFF.

The V gene is TRBV3-1 (or the pseudogene TRBV3-2), the J gene TRBJ1-3; a possible D gene is TRBD1 (5 bases). Trimming removed 0 bases at V and 2 bases at J, with 8 bases between. The CDR3 loop spans 15 amino acids. Germline-derived CDR1 and CDR2 are LGHDT and YNNKEL (reference sequence). The CDR3 loop reads CASSQDRVAGNTIYF. The CDR3 nucleotides are TGTGCCAGCAGCCAAGACAGGGTCGCTGGAAACACCATATATTTT.

V usage is TRBV6-6 and J usage is TRBJ1-2, with 8 bases lining up with TRBD1. The CDR3 consists of 14 residues. Per the germline V gene, CDR1 is MNHNY and CDR2 is SVGAGI (reference sequence). V shed 0 bases, J shed 7 bases, and the junction held 4 bases outside the gene matches. CDR3 loop: CASSYSDRGAGYTF. In nucleotides, the CDR3 is TGTGCCAGCAGTTACTCTGACAGGGGAGCTGGCTACACCTTC.

Only one count was recorded for this clone. The chain is built from TRBV3-1 (or the pseudogene TRBV3-2) and TRBJ2-2, with 7 positions matching TRBD1. This CDR3 has 14 residues. J was trimmed by 6 bases and V by 4 bases; bases with no gene match: 5. Germline V gives CDR1 LGHDT, CDR2 YNNKEL (reference sequence). Here the CDR3 reads CASSLVQGSGELFF. The CDR3 region has the DNA TGTGCCAGCAGCCTCGTACAGGGGTCCGGGGAGCTGTTTTTT.

This sequence joins TRBV9 and TRBJ2-5; D possibly corresponds to TRBD2 (5 bases). The CDR3 sequence is 12 residues long. Trimming removed 3 bases at V and 5 bases at J, with 8 bases between. Germline V gene sequence: CDR1 SGDLS, CDR2 YYNGEE. The chain's CDR3 is CASSGREETQYF. DNA for the CDR3: TGTGCCAGCAGCGGAAGGGAGGAGACCCAGTACTTC. Full variable domain (missing parts from reference TRBV9 and TRBJ2-5): DSGVTQTPKHLITATGQRVTLRCSPRSGDLSVYWYQQSLDQGLQFLIQYYNGEERAKGNILERFSAQQFPDLHSELNLSSLELGDSALYFCASSGREETQYFGPGTRLLVL.

This clone has just a few counts. V gene TRBV7-7 combines with J gene TRBJ2-2; possible D gene TRBD1, 5 bases. Germline-derived CDR1 and CDR2 are SSHAT and FNYEAQ (reference sequence). The CDR3 is 15 amino acids. Trimming took 5 bases from V and 1 from J, leaving 11 bases between them. The CDR3: CASSPKGMNTGELFF. CDR3 nucleotides: TGTGCCAGCAGCCCCAAGGGGATGAACACCGGGGAGCTGTTTTTT.

The V gene is TRBV28, the J gene TRBJ1-1, with no clear D. V shed 4 bases and J shed 1 base, with 10 bases lying between them. This CDR3 region has 14 residues. Germline V gives CDR1 MDHEN, CDR2 SYDVKM. In DNA form, the CDR3 reads TGTGCCAGCAGTTCCCCCCGGGAGAACACTGAAGCTTTCTTT. Its translation: CASSSPRENTEAFF.

The V gene is TRBV28, the J gene TRBJ1-5; D gene unclear. The germline V and J ends were trimmed by 1 base and 6 bases, with 10 bases remaining between them. Germline-derived CDR1 and CDR2 are MDHEN and SYDVKM. CDR3 length: 14 residues. CDR3 nucleotides: TGTGCCAGCAGTTTATCCCCCATGAGTCAGCCCCAGCATTTT. This encodes CASSLSPMSQPQHF.

The V gene is TRBV24-1, the J gene TRBJ2-1; 10 bases align to TRBD2. The ends lost 7 bases at V and 4 bases at J; junction bases unmatched: 6. The CDR3 is 15 residues long. From germline, CDR1 is KGHDR and CDR2 SFDVKD. Here the CDR3 reads CATRPTSGAYNEQFF. The CDR3 region has the DNA TGTGCCACCAGGCCAACTAGCGGGGCGTACAATGAGCAGTTCTTC.

The J gene is TRBJ2-1, the V gene TRBV9; D might be TRBD1 (5 bases). Trimming shortened V by 6 bases and J by 9 bases, and 19 bases separated the two germline ends. The germline V gene has CDR1 SGDLS and CDR2 YYNGEE. The CDR3 contains 14 residues. The CDR3 loop reads CASTAAVGPVEQFF. Written as DNA, the CDR3 is TGTGCCAGCACCGCAGCCGTGGGGCCAGTTGAGCAGTTCTTC.

This clone came up once. The rearrangement joins TRBV5-1 to TRBJ2-7, with 8 nucleotides matching TRBD2. Germline CDR1 and CDR2: SGHRS and YFSETQ. This CDR3 spans 14 amino acids. With V trimmed by 5 bases and J by 2 bases, 6 bases remained unmatched. The CDR3 bases are TGCGCCAGCAGAACCCGACTAGCGACCTACGAGCAGTACTTC. It yields the protein CASRTRLATYEQYF. The whole variable domain, filled in from reference TRBV5-1 and TRBJ2-7, reads KAGVTQTPRYLIKTRGQQVTLSCSPISGHRSVSWYQQTPGQGLQFLFEYFSETQRNKGNFPGRFSGRQFSNSRSEMNVSTLELGDSALYLCASRTRLATYEQYFGPGTRLTVT.

The rearrangement links TRBV7-2 to TRBJ2-3, with D hard to call. This CDR3 spans 15 amino acids. Looked up from germline, CDR1 is SGHTA and CDR2 is FQGNSA. V was pared by 1 base and J by 1 base, with 9 bases between. In nucleotides, the CDR3 is TGTGCCAGCAGCTTAGTTCCTACGGGCACAGATACGCAGTATTTT. This gives the protein CASSLVPTGTDTQYF.

The V call is TRBV7-8, the J call TRBJ2-1; possible D gene TRBD1, 6 bases. The V end lost 4 bases, the J end lost 5 bases, and 15 bases lay between the germline ends. Germline CDR1 is SGHVS and CDR2 is FQNEAQ. The CDR3 length is 15 residues. CDR3 protein: CASSSQGLLDNEQFF. In DNA, the CDR3 is TGTGCCAGCAGCTCTCAGGGGTTGCTCGACAATGAGCAGTTCTTC. The complete variable domain, with remaining parts taken from reference TRBV7-8 and TRBJ2-1, reads GAGVSQSPRYKVAKRGQDVALRCDPISGHVSLFWYQQALGQGPEFLTYFQNEAQLDKSGLPSDRFFAERPEGSVSTLKIQRTQQEDSAVYLCASSSQGLLDNEQFFGPGTRLTVL.

The V and J genes are TRBV6-2 or TRBV6-3 and TRBJ1-1; D uncertain. Germline-derived CDR1 and CDR2 are MNHEY and SVGEGT. Trimming took 6 bases from V and 5 from J, leaving 13 bases between them. The CDR3 is 13 residues long. DNA for the CDR3: TGTGCCAGCAGCTGGCTTTCGGGAACTGAAGCTTTCTTT. Encoded protein: CASSWLSGTEAFF.

This clone came up once. The CDR3 loop reads CASRQGARETQYF. CDR3 DNA: TGTGCCAGCAGACAGGGGGCGCGGGAGACCCAGTACTTC. The chain is built from TRBV6-5 and TRBJ2-5; TRBD1 matches 9 bases. Germline loops: CDR1 MNHEY, CDR2 SVGAGI. The CDR3 sequence is 13 residues long. Losses at the gene ends were 6 bases for V and 5 bases for J; bases not matched to a gene: 4.